The present entry profiles one TCR beta chain with its context. Every molecule of TCR cDNA had its own unique molecular identifier. TCRdb used MiXCR to reprocess the 5' RACE reads, holding one entry per CDR3 protein. The table includes about 95,000 distinct CDR3 sequences, around 10% detected once. The V gene's germline CDR1 is SGHTA and CDR2 FQGTGA. CDR3 length equals 14 residues. V dropped 5 bases and J dropped 2; count of bases not matched to a gene: 5. The sample belongs to a study of spatial heterogeneity in lung cancer. Study as a whole: For the average unique TCR and UMI combination, more than eight occurrences appeared in raw reads.

Time point of the sample: sample taken at primary tumor resection. Unsorted whole RNA of tumor, nontumor lung or frozen PBMC was sequenced. Sample: PBMCs, taken at surgery. This TCR was recovered from a male donor with early-stage non-small cell lung cancer. J is TRBJ2-5 and V is TRBV7-3; 7 bases agree with TRBD2. The CDR3 sequence: CASSRGGRQETQYF. In nucleotides, the CDR3 is TGTGCCAGCAGCCGGGGAGGGAGGCAAGAGACCCAGTACTTC. Variable domain in full (rest from reference TRBV7-3 and TRBJ2-5): GAGVSQTPSNKVTEKGKYVELRCDPISGHTALYWYRQSLGQGPEFLIYFQGTGAADDSGLPNDRFFAVRPEGSVSTLKIQRTERGDSAVYLCASSRGGRQETQYFGPGTRLLVL.